This TCR beta chain was captured by sequencing in a study of OX40 agonist ivuxolimab in advanced cancers. As for the study in general: Allowance was made for prior anti-PD-1, anti-PD-L1 or anti-CTLA-4 therapy, and about 40% had some.

Turning to this clone: Its specificity is not known.

Findings of the study overall: More expanded clones were seen, on average, in CD8+ T cells than in CD4+. In the 0.1 to 3.0 mg/kg range, CD4+ and CD8+ blood T cells had expanded clonally by week 6.

Here immunoSEQ multiplex PCR was the method, and the copy in TCRdb shows in-frame clones only, minus some. The sample lists approximately 89,000 clones, about 88% seen once, with approximately 0.3% in the top ten. Trimming cost V 1 base and J 4 bases; bases outside gene matches: 4. Germline CDR1 is SGHNT and CDR2 is YENEEA. CDR3 length equals 15 residues. The receptor was derived from an adult with an advanced solid tumor such as melanoma, head and neck, liver or kidney cancer. This sample comprised CD4+ or CD8+ T cells sorted from blood, obtained in a trial of the OX40 agonist ivuxolimab. The chain uses TRBV11-3 and TRBJ2-3, with 8 bases aligning to TRBD2. The CDR3 reads CASSLGTSSADTQYF. The CDR3, as DNA: TGTGCCAGCAGCTTAGGGACTAGCTCCGCAGATACGCAGTATTTT.